This T cell receptor (beta chain) was recorded in a study of OX40 agonist ivuxolimab in advanced cancers. Here immunoSEQ multiplex PCR was the method, and the copy in TCRdb shows in-frame clones only, minus some. The data hold about 58,000 clones, with 88% observed a single time. V gave up 7 bases and J gave up 2 bases, with 16 bases separating them. The germline CDR1 and CDR2 sequences are MNHNY and SVGAGI (reference sequence). The CDR3 has 15 residues. The source was CD4+ or CD8+ T cells sorted from blood, collected in a trial of the OX40 agonist ivuxolimab. This chain links TRBV6-6 with TRBJ2-3; D remains ambiguous. The sequence derives from an adult with an advanced solid tumor such as melanoma, head and neck, liver or kidney cancer. The CDR3 loop is CASIENGLLTDTQYF. The CDR3 DNA follows: TGTGCCAGCATCGAAAACGGCCTTCTCACAGATACGCAGTATTTT.